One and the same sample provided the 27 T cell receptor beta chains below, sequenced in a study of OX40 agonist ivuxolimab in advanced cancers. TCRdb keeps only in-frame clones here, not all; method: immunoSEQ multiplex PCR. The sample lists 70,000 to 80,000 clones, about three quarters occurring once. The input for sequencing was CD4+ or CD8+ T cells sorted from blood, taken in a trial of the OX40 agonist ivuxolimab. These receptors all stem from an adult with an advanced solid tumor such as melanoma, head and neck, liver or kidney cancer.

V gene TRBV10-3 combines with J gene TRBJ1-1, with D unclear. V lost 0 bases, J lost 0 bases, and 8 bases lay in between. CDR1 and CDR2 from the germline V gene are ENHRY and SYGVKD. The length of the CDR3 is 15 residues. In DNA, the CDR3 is TGTGCCATCAGTGAGTCCGAACTTATGAACACTGAAGCTTTCTTT. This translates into CAISESELMNTEAFF.

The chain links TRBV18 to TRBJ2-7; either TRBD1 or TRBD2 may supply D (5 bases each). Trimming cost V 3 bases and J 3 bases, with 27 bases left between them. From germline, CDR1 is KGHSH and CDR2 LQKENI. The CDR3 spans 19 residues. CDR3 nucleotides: TGTGCCAGCTCACCTCTTTCGCTTAGTGGGGACCGTGCGGTCTACGAGCAGTACTTC. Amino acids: CASSPLSLSGDRAVYEQYF. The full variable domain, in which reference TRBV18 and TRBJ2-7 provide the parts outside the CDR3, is NAGVMQNPRHLVRRRGQEARLRCSPMKGHSHVYWYRQLPEEGLKFMVYLQKENIIDESGMPKERFSAEFPKEGPSILRIQQVVRGDSAAYFCASSPLSLSGDRAVYEQYFGPGTRLTVT.

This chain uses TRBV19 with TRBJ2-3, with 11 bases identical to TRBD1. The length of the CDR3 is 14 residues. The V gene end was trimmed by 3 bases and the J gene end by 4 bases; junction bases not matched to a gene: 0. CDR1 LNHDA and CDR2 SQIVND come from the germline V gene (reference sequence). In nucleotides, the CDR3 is TGTGCCAGTAGTATGGGACAGGGGGCAGATACGCAGTATTTT. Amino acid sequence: CASSMGQGADTQYF.

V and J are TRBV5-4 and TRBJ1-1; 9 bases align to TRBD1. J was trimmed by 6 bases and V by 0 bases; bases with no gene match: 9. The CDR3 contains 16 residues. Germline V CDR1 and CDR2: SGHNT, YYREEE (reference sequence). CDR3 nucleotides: TGTGCCAGCAGCTTGGGGGGGACAGGGAGGTCCCCTGAAGCTTTCTTT. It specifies CASSLGGTGRSPEAFF. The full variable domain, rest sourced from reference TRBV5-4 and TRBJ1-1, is ETGVTQSPTHLIKTRGQQVTLRCSSQSGHNTVSWYQQALGQGPQFIFQYYREEENGRGNFPPRFSGLQFPNYSSELNVNALELDDSALYLCASSLGGTGRSPEAFFGQGTRLTVV.

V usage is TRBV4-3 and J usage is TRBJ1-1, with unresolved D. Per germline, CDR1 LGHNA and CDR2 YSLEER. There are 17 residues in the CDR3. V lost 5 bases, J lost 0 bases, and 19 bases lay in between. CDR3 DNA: TGCGCCAGCAGCTCCCGGGCCGTTAGGGAGATGAACACTGAAGCTTTCTTT. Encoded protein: CASSSRAVREMNTEAFF.

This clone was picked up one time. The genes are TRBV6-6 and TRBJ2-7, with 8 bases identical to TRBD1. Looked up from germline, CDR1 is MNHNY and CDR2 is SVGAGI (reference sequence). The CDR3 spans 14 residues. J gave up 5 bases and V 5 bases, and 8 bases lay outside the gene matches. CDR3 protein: CASSQGARIDEQYF. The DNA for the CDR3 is TGTGCCAGCAGTCAGGGGGCCCGAATAGACGAGCAGTACTTC.

The CDR3 is CASSRDRSYGYTF. The CDR3 DNA is TGTGCCAGCAGCCGGGACAGGAGCTATGGCTACACCTTC. This chain connects TRBV11-2 to TRBJ1-2, with TRBD1 identical over 8 bases. Trimming cost V 5 bases and J 4 bases; bases outside gene matches: 3. Germline CDR1 is SGHAT and CDR2 is FQNNGV. CDR3 size: 13 residues.

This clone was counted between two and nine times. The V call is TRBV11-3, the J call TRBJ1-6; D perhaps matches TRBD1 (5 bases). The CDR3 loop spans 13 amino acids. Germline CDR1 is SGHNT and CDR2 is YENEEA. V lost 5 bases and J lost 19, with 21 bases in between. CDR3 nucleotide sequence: TGTGCCAGCAGCCTTCTTTCGGACACACCTATTCACTTT. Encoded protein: CASSLLSDTPIHF.

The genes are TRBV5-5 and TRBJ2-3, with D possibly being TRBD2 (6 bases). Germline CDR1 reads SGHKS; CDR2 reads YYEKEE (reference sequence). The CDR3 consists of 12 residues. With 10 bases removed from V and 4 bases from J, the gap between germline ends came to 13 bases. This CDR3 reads CAGGREADTQYF. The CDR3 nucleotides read TGTGCCGGAGGGCGGGAAGCAGATACGCAGTATTTT.

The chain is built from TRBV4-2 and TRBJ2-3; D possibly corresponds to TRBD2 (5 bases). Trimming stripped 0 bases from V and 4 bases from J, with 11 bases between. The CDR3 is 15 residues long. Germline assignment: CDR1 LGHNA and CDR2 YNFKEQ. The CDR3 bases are TGTGCCAGCAGCCAAGATTACCTAGCAGCAGATACGCAGTATTTT. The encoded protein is CASSQDYLAADTQYF.

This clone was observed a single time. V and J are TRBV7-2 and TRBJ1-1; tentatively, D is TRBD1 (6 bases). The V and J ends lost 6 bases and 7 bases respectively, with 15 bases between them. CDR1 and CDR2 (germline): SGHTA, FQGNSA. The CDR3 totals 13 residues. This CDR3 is CASRRRGAVEAFF. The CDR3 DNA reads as TGTGCCAGCAGGCGCAGGGGCGCGGTTGAAGCTTTCTTT.

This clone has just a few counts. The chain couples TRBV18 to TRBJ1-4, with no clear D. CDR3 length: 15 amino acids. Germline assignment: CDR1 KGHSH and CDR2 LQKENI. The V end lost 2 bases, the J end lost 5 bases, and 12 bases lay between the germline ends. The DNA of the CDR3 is TGTGCCAGCTCACCATACGGAGAGTTAAATGAAAAACTGTTTTTT. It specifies CASSPYGELNEKLFF.

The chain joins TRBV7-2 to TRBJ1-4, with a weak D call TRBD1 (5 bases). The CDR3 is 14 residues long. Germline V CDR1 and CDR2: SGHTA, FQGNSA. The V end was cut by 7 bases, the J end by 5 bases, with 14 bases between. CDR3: CASTLQGENEKLFF. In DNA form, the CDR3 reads TGTGCCAGCACCCTTCAGGGCGAGAATGAAAAACTGTTTTTT.

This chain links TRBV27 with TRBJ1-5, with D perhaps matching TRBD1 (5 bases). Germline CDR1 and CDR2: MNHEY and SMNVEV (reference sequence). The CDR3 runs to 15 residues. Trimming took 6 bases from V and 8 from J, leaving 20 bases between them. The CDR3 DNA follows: TGTGCCAGCAGCCCCTGGGGACCGGATCCTGAGCCCCAGCATTTT. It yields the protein CASSPWGPDPEPQHF.

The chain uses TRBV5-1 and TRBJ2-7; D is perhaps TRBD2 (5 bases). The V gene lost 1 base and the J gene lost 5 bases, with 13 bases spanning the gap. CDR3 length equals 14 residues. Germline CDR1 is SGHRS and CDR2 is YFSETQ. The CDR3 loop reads CASSLQTTTHEQYF. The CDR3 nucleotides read TGCGCCAGCAGCTTGCAGACTACAACCCACGAGCAGTACTTC.

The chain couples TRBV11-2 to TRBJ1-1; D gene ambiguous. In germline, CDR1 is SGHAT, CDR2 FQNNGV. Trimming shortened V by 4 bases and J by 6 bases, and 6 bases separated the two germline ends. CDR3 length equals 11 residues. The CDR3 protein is CASSSGPEAFF. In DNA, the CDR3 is TGTGCCAGCAGCTCCGGGCCTGAAGCTTTCTTT.

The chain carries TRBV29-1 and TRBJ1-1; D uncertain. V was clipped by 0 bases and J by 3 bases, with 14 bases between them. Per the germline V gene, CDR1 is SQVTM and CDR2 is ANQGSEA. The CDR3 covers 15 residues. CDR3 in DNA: TGCAGCGTTGAAGACCGCGACTGGTTGGACACTGAAGCTTTCTTT. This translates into CSVEDRDWLDTEAFF.

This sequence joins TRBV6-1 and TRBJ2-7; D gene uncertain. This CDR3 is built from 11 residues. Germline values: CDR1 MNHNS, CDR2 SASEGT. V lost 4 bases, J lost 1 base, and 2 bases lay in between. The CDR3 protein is CASSVSYEQYF. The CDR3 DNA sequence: TGTGCCAGCAGTGTATCCTACGAGCAGTACTTC.

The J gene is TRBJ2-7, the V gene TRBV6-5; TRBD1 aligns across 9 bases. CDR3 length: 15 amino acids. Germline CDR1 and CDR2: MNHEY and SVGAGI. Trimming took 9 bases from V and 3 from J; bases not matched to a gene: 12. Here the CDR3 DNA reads TGTGCCAGTCATTCCCAAGGACAGGGGTTCTACGAGCAGTACTTC. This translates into CASHSQGQGFYEQYF.

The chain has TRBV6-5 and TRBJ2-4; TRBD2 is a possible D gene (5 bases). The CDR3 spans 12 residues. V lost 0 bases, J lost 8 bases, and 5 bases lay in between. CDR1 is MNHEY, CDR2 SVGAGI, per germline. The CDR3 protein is CASSYSGDIQYF. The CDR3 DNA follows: TGTGCCAGCAGTTACTCCGGGGACATTCAGTACTTC.

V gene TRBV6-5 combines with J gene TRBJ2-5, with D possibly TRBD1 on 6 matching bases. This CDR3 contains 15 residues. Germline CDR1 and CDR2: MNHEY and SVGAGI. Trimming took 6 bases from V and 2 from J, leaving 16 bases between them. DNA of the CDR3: TGTGCCAGCAGCCCTGGACAGTTCTTACAAGAGACCCAGTACTTC. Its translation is CASSPGQFLQETQYF.

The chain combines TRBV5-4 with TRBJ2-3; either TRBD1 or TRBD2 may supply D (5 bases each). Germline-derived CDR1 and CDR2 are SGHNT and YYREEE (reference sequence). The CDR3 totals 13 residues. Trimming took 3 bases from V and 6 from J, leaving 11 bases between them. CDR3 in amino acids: CASSYSGTDTQYF. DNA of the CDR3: TGTGCCAGCAGCTATAGTGGGACGGATACGCAGTATTTT.

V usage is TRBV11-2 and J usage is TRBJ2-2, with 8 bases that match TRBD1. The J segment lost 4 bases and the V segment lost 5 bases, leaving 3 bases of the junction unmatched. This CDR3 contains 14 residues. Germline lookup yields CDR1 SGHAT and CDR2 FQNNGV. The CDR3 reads CASSETGGTGELFF. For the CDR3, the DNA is TGTGCCAGCAGCGAAACAGGGGGCACCGGGGAGCTGTTTTTT.

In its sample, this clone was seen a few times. The CDR3 here is CASSQRDNQPQHF. The CDR3 region has the DNA TGTGCCAGCAGCCAGAGGGACAATCAGCCCCAGCATTTT. The J gene is TRBJ1-5, the V gene TRBV7-9; D ambiguous. The CDR3 is made up of 13 amino acids. CDR1 is SEHNR, CDR2 FQNEAQ, per germline (reference sequence). The V gene lost 5 bases and the J gene lost 3 bases, with 8 bases spanning the gap.

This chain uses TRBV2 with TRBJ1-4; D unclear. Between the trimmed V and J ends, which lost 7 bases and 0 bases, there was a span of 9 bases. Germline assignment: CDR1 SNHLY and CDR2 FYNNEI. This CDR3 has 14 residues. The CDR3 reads CASNTRTTNEKLFF. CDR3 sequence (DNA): TGTGCCAGCAATACCAGAACAACTAATGAAAAACTGTTTTTT.

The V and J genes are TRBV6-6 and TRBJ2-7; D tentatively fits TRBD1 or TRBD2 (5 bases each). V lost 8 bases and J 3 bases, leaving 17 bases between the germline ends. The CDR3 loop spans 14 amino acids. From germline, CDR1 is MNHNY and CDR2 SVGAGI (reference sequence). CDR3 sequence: CASLETEGSYEQYF. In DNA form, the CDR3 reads TGTGCCAGCCTTGAAACAGAGGGGAGCTACGAGCAGTACTTC.

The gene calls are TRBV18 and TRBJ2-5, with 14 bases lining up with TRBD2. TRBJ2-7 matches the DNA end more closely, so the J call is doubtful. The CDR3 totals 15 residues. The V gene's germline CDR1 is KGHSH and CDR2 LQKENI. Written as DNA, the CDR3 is TGTGCCAGCTCGGGACTAGCGGGGGCCCTCTACGAGCAGTACTTC. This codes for CASSGLAGALYEQYF.